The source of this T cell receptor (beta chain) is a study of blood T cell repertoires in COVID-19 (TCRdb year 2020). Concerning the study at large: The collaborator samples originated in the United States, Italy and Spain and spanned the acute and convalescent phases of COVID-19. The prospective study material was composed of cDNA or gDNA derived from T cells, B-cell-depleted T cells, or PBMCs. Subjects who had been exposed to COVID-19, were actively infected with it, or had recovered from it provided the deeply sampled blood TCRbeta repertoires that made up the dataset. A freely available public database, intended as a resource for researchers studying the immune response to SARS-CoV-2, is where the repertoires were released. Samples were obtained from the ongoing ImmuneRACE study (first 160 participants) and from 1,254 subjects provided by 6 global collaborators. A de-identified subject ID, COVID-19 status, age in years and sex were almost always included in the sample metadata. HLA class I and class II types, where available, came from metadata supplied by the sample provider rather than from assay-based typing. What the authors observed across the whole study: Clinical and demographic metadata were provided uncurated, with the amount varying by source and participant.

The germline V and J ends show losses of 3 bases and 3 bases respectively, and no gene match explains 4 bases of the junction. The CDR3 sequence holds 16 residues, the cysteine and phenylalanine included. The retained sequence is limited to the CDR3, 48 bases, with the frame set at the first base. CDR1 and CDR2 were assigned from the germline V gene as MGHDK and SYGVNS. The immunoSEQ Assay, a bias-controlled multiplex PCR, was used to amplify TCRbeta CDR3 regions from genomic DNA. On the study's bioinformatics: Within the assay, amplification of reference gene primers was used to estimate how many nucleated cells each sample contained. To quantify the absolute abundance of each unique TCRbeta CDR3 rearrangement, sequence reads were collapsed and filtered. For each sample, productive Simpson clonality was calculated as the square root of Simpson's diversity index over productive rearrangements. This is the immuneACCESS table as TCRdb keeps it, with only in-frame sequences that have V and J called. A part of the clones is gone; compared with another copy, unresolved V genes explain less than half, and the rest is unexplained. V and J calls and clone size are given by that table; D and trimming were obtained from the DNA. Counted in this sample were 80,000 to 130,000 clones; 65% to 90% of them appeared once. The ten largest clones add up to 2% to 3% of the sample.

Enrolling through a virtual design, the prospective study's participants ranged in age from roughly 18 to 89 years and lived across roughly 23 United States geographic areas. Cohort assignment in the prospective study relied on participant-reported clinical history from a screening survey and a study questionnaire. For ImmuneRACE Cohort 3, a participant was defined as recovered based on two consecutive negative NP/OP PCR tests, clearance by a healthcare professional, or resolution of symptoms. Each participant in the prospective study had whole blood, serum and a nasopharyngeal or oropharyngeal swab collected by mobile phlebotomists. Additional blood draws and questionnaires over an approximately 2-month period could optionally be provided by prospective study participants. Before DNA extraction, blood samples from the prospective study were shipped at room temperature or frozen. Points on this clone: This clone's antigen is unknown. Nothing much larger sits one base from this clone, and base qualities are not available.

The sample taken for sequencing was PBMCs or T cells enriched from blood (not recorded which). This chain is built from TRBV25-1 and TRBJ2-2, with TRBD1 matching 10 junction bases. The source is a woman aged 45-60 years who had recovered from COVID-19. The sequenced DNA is TGTGCCAGCAGTGACCCCGGGACAGGGGACACCGGGGAGCTGTTTTTT. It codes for CASSDPGTGDTGELFF.